These 17 T cell receptor beta chains came from one sample sequenced in a study of type 1 regulatory T cells (dated by TCRdb to 2020 to 2023). No cognate antigen is known for these TCRs. The sequencer was an Illumina MiSeq. TCRdb's own reprocessing of the public reads used fastp at Q25 and MiXCR and kept productive beta chains. Under each unique CDR3 protein, matching rows form one entry showing the most common genes and DNA. The sample data list roughly 46,000 distinct CDR3 sequences, and approximately 12% of these were observed just once. The ten largest clones represent roughly 8% of the sample. The source material was cultured non-Tr1 T cells, either the whole culture or a sorted T cell fraction (not recorded which). The sample's cell subset or site label, in plain terms: non-Tr1 population from the T-allo10 product. These receptors all stem from a human donor in good health.

Turning to this clonotype: A much larger clone sits a single nucleotide away, making a read error possible. Without the conserved terminal phenylalanine or tryptophan, this CDR3 likely stems from a read error. The V and J genes are TRBV20-1 and TRBJ2-3, with 7 bases that match TRBD2. CDR3 length: 12 amino acids. The V segment lost 3 bases and the J segment 5 bases; nucleotides outside the gene matches: 2. Germline V gene sequence: CDR1 DFQATT, CDR2 SNEGSKA (reference sequence). CDR3 sequence reads: CSASGRKDTQYL. The CDR3 nucleotides read TGCAGTGCTAGCGGGAGGAAAGATACGCAGTATCTT.

This clonotype was detected only a few times. The CDR3 sequence is CSARLAGGSDTQYF. The DNA for the CDR3 is TGCAGTGCTAGACTAGCGGGAGGGTCAGATACGCAGTATTTT. This chain links TRBV20-1 with TRBJ2-3; 12 nucleotides match TRBD2. CDR3 length: 14 residues. Germline V gene data show CDR1 as DFQATT and CDR2 as SNEGSKA (reference sequence). The J segment lost 4 bases and the V segment lost 2 bases, leaving 1 base of the junction unmatched.

This clonotype appeared a few times. The chain uses TRBV20-1 and TRBJ2-7; TRBD2 is a possible D gene (5 bases). The CDR3 spans 13 residues. Trimming took off 5 bases at V and 1 base at J, with 12 bases between the two ends. Germline CDR1 is DFQATT and CDR2 is SNEGSKA (reference sequence). This CDR3 is CSAQDFLSYEQYF. CDR3 in DNA: TGCAGTGCTCAGGACTTTCTATCCTACGAGCAGTACTTC.

The chain links TRBV14 to TRBJ1-1, with 10 bases aligning to TRBD1. V shed 4 bases, J shed 4 bases, and the junction held 6 bases outside the gene matches. Germline V gene sequence: CDR1 SGHDN, CDR2 FVKESK. This CDR3 comprises 15 residues. For the CDR3, the DNA is TGTGCCAGCAGCCGAGACAGGGGGCGAATCACTGAAGCTTTCTTT. Protein product: CASSRDRGRITEAFF.

This clonotype was seen a few times. The V gene is TRBV20-1, the J gene TRBJ1-1; 7 bases agree with TRBD1. V lost 3 bases and J lost 1; bases outside the gene matches: 5. CDR3 size: 14 residues. Germline CDR1 is DFQATT and CDR2 is SNEGSKA (reference sequence). The CDR3 spells CSAREGQWNTEAFF. In nucleotides, the CDR3 is TGCAGTGCTAGGGAGGGACAGTGGAACACTGAAGCTTTCTTT.

This clonotype has at least ten counts. V is TRBV11-2 and J is TRBJ2-3; D perhaps matches TRBD2 (6 bases). V was cut by 6 bases and J by 4 bases, with 11 bases left in between. CDR3 size: 13 residues. Germline V gives CDR1 SGHAT, CDR2 FQNNGV. Here the CDR3 reads CASRAGTADTQYF. CDR3 coding DNA: TGTGCCAGCAGGGCTGGGACTGCAGATACGCAGTATTTT.

There are a few counts of this clonotype. The chain recombines TRBV5-1 with TRBJ2-6, with 8 bases matching TRBD2. Trimming removed 7 bases from V and 2 bases from J; junction bases left unmatched: 8. This CDR3 is 16 amino acids long. CDR1 is SGHRS, CDR2 YFSETQ, per germline. The CDR3, as DNA: TGCGCCAGCCGGCGGGGGGAAAGTGCTGGGGCCAACGTCCTGACTTTC. It specifies CASRRGESAGANVLTF.

J is TRBJ2-1 and V is TRBV4-2; 10 bases are a match to TRBD1. Trimming took 2 bases from V and 7 from J; bases not matched to a gene: 17. The CDR3 covers 19 residues. Germline V gene data show CDR1 as LGHNA and CDR2 as YNFKEQ. CDR3 DNA sequence: TGTGCCAGCAGCCAATGGGGACCCTCTCAGGGACAGGGGTTTAATGAGCAGTTCTTC. Protein sequence: CASSQWGPSQGQGFNEQFF.

This clonotype occurred many times. The chain couples TRBV7-8 to TRBJ2-7, with no clear D. Deletions cut 1 base from V and 2 bases from J, with 15 bases between. The length of the CDR3 is 16 residues. The germline V gene has CDR1 SGHVS and CDR2 FQNEAQ. CDR3 sequence: CASSLGGRSTTYEQYF. CDR3 bases: TGTGCCAGCAGCTTAGGCGGCAGGTCAACCACCTACGAGCAGTACTTC.

In its sample, this clonotype was seen many times. The chain joins TRBV20-1 to TRBJ1-1, with 12 bases aligning to TRBD1. Germline CDR1 and CDR2: DFQATT and SNEGSKA (reference sequence). V was pared by 5 bases and J by 6 bases, with 7 bases of the junction left unmatched. CDR3 length: 14 amino acids. In DNA, the CDR3 is TGCAGTGCTCCTGGGGACAGGGGGCGTTCTGAAGCTTTCTTT. Its translation is CSAPGDRGRSEAFF.

A few counts support this clonotype. The chain combines TRBV5-4 with TRBJ2-5; 10 nucleotides align to TRBD2. The CDR3 sequence is 16 residues long. The V and J ends lost 2 bases and 4 bases, in that order; junction bases with no gene match: 8. CDR1 and CDR2 (germline): SGHNT, YYREEE (reference sequence). The CDR3 is CASSLGQREGGETQYF. The CDR3 bases are TGTGCCAGCAGCTTAGGCCAGCGGGAGGGCGGAGAGACCCAGTACTTC.

This clonotype was seen a few times. This rearrangement joins TRBV11-2 to TRBJ2-1, with 7 bases matching TRBD1. J lost 0 bases, V lost 2 bases, and 1 base had no gene match. The length of the CDR3 is 15 residues. Germline assignment: CDR1 SGHAT and CDR2 FQNNGV. In nucleotides, the CDR3 is TGTGCCAGCAGCTTAAACAGGGGCTCCTACAATGAGCAGTTCTTC. Its protein product is CASSLNRGSYNEQFF.

The sample holds many counts of this clonotype. V usage is TRBV30 and J usage is TRBJ1-2; D not resolved. Trimming removed 0 bases at V and 6 bases at J, with 11 bases between. Germline V gene lookup returns CDR1 GTSNPN and CDR2 SVGIG (reference sequence). The CDR3 is 13 amino acids. CDR3: CAWSVRVWDGYTF. The CDR3 nucleotides read TGTGCCTGGAGTGTACGAGTATGGGATGGCTACACCTTC.

This clonotype was seen only a few times. V gene TRBV27 combines with J gene TRBJ2-7; 10 bases are shared with TRBD2. The junction had 10 bases not matched to a gene; V was cut back by 8 bases and J by 3 bases. CDR3 length equals 15 residues. In germline, CDR1 is MNHEY, CDR2 SMNVEV (reference sequence). The CDR3 is CASSPRTSGIYEQYF. The DNA of the CDR3 is TGTGCCAGCTCCCCTCGAACTAGCGGGATCTACGAGCAGTACTTC.

The sample holds many counts of this clonotype. The chain is built from TRBV19 and TRBJ2-1, with D hard to call. Germline-derived CDR1 and CDR2 are LNHDA and SQIVND (reference sequence). This CDR3 is 12 amino acids long. The V and J ends lost 9 bases and 7 bases respectively, with 13 bases between them. DNA for the CDR3: TGTGCCAGCAGGCAAGAGCTTAATGAGCAGTTCTTC. Encoded protein: CASRQELNEQFF.

CDR3 sequence (DNA): TGTGCCAGCAGGCCCGGGGACACCTACGAGCAGTACTTC. Translating gives CASRPGDTYEQYF. The gene calls are TRBV2 and TRBJ2-7; tentative D call: TRBD1 (6 bases). The germline CDR1 and CDR2 sequences are SNHLY and FYNNEI. Trimming left V 6 bases short and J 2 bases short, with 11 bases between. The CDR3 is 13 residues long.

Concerning this clonotype itself: A clone one base away is much larger, so this may be a read error. V gene TRBV5-1 combines with J gene TRBJ1-4; TRBD1 matches 8 bases. Germline V lookup: CDR1 SGHRS, CDR2 YFSETQ. The CDR3 runs to 12 residues. V shed 4 bases and J 13 bases; nucleotides not matched to a gene: 6. The CDR3, as DNA: TGCGCCAGCAGCGAGGACAGGGCGGGACTGTTTTTT. Its translation: CASSEDRAGLFF.